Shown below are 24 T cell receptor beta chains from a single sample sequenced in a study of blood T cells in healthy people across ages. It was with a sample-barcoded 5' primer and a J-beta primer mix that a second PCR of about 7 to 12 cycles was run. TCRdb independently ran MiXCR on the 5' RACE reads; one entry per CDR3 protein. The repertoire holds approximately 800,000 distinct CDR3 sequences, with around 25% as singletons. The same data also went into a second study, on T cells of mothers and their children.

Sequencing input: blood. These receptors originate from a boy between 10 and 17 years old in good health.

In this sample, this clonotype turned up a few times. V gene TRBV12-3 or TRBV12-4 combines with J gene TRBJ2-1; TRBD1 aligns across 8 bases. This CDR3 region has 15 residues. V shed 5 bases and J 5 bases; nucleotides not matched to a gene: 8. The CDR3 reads CASSAWTGRDNEQFF. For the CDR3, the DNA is TGTGCCAGCAGTGCGTGGACAGGGCGGGACAATGAGCAGTTCTTC.

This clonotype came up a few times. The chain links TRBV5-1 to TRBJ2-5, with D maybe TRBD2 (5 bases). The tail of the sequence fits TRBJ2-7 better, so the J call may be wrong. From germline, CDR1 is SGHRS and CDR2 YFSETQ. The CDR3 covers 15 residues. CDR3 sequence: CASTPNLGASYEQYF. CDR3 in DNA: TGCGCCAGCACCCCTAACCTGGGAGCCTCCTACGAGCAGTACTTC.

The CDR3 region has the DNA TGCAGTGCTGTCAGGGTACGGGAGCAGTTCTTC. It encodes CSAVRVREQFF. J is TRBJ2-1 and V is TRBV20-1; weak D call: TRBD1 (5 bases). Germline lookup yields CDR1 DFQATT and CDR2 SNEGSKA (reference sequence). CDR3 size: 11 residues. Trimming cost V 5 bases and J 10 bases, with 12 bases left between them.

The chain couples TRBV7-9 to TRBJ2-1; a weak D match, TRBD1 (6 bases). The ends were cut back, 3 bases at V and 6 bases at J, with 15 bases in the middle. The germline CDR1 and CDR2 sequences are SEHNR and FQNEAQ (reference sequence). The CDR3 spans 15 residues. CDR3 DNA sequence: TGTGCCAGCAGCTTGAGGGACATCACCCGCAATGAGCAGTTCTTC. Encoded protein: CASSLRDITRNEQFF.

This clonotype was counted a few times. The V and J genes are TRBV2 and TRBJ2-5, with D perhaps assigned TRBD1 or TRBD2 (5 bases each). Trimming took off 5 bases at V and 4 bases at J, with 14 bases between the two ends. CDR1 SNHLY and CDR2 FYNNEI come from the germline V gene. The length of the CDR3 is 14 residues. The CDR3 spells CASSSRGFGETQYF. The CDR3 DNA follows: TGTGCCAGCAGTTCGAGGGGTTTTGGAGAGACCCAGTACTTC.

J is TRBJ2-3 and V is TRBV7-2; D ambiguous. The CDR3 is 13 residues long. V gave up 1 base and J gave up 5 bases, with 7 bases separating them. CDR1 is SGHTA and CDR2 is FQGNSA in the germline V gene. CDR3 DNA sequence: TGTGCCAGCAGCTTAGGCGCGGTAGATACGCAGTATTTT. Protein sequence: CASSLGAVDTQYF.

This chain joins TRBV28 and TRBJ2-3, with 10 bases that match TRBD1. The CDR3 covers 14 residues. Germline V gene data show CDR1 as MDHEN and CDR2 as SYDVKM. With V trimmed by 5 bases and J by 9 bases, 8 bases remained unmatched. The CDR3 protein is CASSTGTGAGTQYF. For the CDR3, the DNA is TGTGCCAGCAGTACCGGGACAGGGGCGGGGACGCAGTATTTT.

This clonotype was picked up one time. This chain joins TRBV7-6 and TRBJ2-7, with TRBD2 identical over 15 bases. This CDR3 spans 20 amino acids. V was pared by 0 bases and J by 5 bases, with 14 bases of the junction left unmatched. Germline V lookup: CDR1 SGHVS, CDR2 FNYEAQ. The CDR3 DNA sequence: TGTGCCAGCAGCTTAGCGCCCGGACTAGCGGGAGGGCCTTATTCCAACGAGCAGTACTTC. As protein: CASSLAPGLAGGPYSNEQYF.

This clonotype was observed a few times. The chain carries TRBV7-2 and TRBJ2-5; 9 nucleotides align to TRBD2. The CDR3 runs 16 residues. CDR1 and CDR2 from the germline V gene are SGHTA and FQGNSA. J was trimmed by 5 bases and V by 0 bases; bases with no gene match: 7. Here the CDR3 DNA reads TGTGCCAGCAGCTTAGCTAGCAGCGGGGGGCCGGAGACCCAGTACTTC. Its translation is CASSLASSGGPETQYF.

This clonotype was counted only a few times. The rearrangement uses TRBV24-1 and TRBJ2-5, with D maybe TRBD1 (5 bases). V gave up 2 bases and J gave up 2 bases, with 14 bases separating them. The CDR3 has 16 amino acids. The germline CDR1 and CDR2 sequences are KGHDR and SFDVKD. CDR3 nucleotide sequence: TGTGCCACCAGTGATTCGTTCGACAGACAGCAAGAGACCCAGTACTTC. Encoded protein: CATSDSFDRQQETQYF.

CDR3 nucleotide sequence: TGCGCCAGCAGCTTGGGCCGGGACACTGGGTACATTCAGTACTTC. Its translation is CASSLGRDTGYIQYF. The rearrangement uses TRBV5-1 and TRBJ2-4; TRBD1 might be the D (6 bases). This CDR3 has 15 residues. Germline V gene data show CDR1 as SGHRS and CDR2 as YFSETQ. Trimming stripped 0 bases from V and 8 bases from J, with 15 bases between. Complete variable domain (other parts from reference TRBV5-1 and TRBJ2-4): KAGVTQTPRYLIKTRGQQVTLSCSPISGHRSVSWYQQTPGQGLQFLFEYFSETQRNKGNFPGRFSGRQFSNSRSEMNVSTLELGDSALYLCASSLGRDTGYIQYFGAGTRLSVL.

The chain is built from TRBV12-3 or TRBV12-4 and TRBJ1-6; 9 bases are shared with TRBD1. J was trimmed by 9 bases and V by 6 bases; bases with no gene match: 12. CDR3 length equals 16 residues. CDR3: CASSPRQGGFGSPLHF. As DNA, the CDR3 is TGTGCCAGCAGCCCACGACAGGGGGGATTTGGTTCACCCCTCCACTTT.

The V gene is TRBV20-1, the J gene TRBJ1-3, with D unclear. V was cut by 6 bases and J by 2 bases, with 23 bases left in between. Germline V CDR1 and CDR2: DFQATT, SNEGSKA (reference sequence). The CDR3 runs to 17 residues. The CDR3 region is CSADGEGGISTGNTIYF. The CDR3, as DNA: TGCAGTGCGGACGGTGAGGGTGGAATATCTACTGGAAACACCATATATTTT.

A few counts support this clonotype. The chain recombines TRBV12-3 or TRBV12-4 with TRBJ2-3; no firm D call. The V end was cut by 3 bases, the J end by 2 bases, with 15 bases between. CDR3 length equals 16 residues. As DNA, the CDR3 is TGTGCCAGCAGTTTTGTATCCGGGTCCATCACAGATACGCAGTATTTT. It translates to CASSFVSGSITDTQYF.

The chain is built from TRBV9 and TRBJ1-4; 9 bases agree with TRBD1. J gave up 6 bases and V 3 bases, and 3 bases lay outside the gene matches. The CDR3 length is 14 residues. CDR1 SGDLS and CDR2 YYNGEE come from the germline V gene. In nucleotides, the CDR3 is TGTGCCAGCAGCGCCGGGGACAGGGATGAAAAACTGTTTTTT. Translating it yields CASSAGDRDEKLFF.

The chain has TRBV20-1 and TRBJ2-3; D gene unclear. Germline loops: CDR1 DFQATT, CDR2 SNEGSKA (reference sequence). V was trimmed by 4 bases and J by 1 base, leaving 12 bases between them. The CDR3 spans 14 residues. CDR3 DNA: TGCAGTGCTACCCTTCCGGTCCGCACAGATACGCAGTATTTT. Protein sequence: CSATLPVRTDTQYF.

The DNA of the CDR3 is TGTGCCAGCAGGGTCGGACAGGGGTCCTACAATGAGCAGTTCTTC. It encodes CASRVGQGSYNEQFF. The chain recombines TRBV2 with TRBJ2-1, with 9 bases lining up with TRBD1. The length of the CDR3 is 15 residues. V lost 6 bases to trimming and J lost 1 base; unmatched junction nucleotides: 4. CDR1 SNHLY and CDR2 FYNNEI come from the germline V gene.

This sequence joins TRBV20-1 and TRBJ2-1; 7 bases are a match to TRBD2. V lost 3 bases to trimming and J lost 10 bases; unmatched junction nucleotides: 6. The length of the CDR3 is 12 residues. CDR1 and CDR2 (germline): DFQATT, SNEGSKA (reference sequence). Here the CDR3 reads CSASREGYEQFF. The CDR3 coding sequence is TGCAGTGCTAGCAGGGAGGGGTACGAGCAGTTCTTC.

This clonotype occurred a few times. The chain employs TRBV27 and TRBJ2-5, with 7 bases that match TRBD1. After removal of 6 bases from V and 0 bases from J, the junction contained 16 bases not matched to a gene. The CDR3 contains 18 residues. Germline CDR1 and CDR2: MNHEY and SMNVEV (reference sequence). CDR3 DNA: TGTGCCAGCAGGGGAAGGCCCAGGGACAGAGAGTACCAAGAGACCCAGTACTTC. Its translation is CASRGRPRDREYQETQYF.

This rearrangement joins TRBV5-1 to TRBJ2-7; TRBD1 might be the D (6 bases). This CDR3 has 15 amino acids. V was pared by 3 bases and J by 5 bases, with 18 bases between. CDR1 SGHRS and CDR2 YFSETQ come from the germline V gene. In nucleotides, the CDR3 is TGCGCCAGCAGCTCGGTTGTTGGGGGCGGAAACGAGCAGTACTTC. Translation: CASSSVVGGGNEQYF.

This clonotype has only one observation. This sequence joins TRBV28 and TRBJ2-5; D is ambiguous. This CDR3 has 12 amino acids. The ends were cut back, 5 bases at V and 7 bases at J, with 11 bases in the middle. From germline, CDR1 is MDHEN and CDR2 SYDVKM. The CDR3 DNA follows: TGTGCCAGCAGTCCGGATCTGGGGACCCAGTACTTC. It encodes CASSPDLGTQYF.

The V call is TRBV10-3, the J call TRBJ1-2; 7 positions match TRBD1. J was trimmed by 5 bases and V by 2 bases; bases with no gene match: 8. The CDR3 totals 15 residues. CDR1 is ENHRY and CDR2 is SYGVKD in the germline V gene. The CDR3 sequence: CAISEPGQAVYGYTF. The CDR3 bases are TGTGCCATCAGTGAGCCAGGACAGGCGGTATATGGCTACACCTTC.

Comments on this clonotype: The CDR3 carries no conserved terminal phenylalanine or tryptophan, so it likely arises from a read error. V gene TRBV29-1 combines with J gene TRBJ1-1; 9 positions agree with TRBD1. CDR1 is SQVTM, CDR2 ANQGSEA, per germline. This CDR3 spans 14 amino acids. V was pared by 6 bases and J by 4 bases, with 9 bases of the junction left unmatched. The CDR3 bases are TGCAGCGTCGCCACAGGGGGCGCAGGCACTGAAGCTTTCATT. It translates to CSVATGGAGTEAFI.

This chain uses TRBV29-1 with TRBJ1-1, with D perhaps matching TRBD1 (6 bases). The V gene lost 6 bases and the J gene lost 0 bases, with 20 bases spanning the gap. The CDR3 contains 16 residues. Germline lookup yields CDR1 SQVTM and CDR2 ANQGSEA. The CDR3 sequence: CSVRGDYTRLNTEAFF. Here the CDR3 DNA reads TGCAGCGTGAGGGGGGACTACACTCGTTTGAACACTGAAGCTTTCTTT.